One sample yielded the 21 T cell receptor beta chains listed below, sequenced in a study of OX40 agonist ivuxolimab in advanced cancers. Profiled with immunoSEQ multiplex PCR; TCRdb holds only in-frame clones, not every one. The table includes 30,000 to 40,000 clones, approximately 80% detected once. The source was CD4+ or CD8+ T cells sorted from blood, collected in a trial of the OX40 agonist ivuxolimab. Receptor source: an adult with an advanced solid tumor such as melanoma, head and neck, liver or kidney cancer.

V and J are TRBV15 and TRBJ2-1, with 7 bases matching TRBD1. Germline CDR1 is LNHNV and CDR2 is YYDKDF (reference sequence). J gave up 6 bases and V 0 bases, and 8 bases lay outside the gene matches. CDR3 size: 16 residues. CDR3 residues: CATSRDLGQLGNEQFF. Here the CDR3 DNA reads TGTGCCACCAGCAGAGATCTGGGACAGCTTGGCAATGAGCAGTTCTTC.

The chain is built from TRBV5-5 and TRBJ2-5, with 7 bases matching TRBD1. V dropped 4 bases and J dropped 3; count of bases not matched to a gene: 6. CDR1 is SGHKS and CDR2 is YYEKEE in the germline V gene (reference sequence). This CDR3 has 14 residues. CDR3 sequence reads: CASSLGQLEETQYF. CDR3 in DNA: TGTGCCAGCAGCCTGGGACAGCTTGAAGAGACCCAGTACTTC.

This clone was recorded once. The chain employs TRBV11-2 and TRBJ2-1; D ambiguous. The CDR3 is 13 amino acids. Germline CDR1 reads SGHAT; CDR2 reads FQNNGV. Trimming removed 4 bases from V and 7 bases from J, with 11 bases in between. CDR3 sequence reads: CASSSSPRNEQFF. CDR3 coding DNA: TGTGCCAGCAGCTCCTCCCCCCGTAATGAGCAGTTCTTC.

This chain's CDR3 is CASSYKSGSTDTQYF. The CDR3, as DNA: TGTGCCAGCAGTTACAAATCGGGCAGCACAGATACGCAGTATTTT. The rearrangement uses TRBV6-5 and TRBJ2-3; D remains unclear. There are 15 residues in the CDR3. Germline values: CDR1 MNHEY, CDR2 SVGAGI. V was clipped by 2 bases and J by 0 bases, with 9 bases between them.

The rearrangement joins TRBV18 to TRBJ2-1; TRBD1 aligns across 7 bases. Germline V gives CDR1 KGHSH, CDR2 LQKENI. The ends lost 0 bases at V and 2 bases at J; junction bases unmatched: 4. The CDR3 spans 16 residues. The DNA for the CDR3 is TGTGCCAGCTCACCACCGGGACAGTCAACCTACAATGAGCAGTTCTTC. Its protein product is CASSPPGQSTYNEQFF. Drawing the rest from reference TRBV18 and TRBJ2-1, the complete variable domain is NAGVMQNPRHLVRRRGQEARLRCSPMKGHSHVYWYRQLPEEGLKFMVYLQKENIIDESGMPKERFSAEFPKEGPSILRIQQVVRGDSAAYFCASSPPGQSTYNEQFFGPGTRLTVL.

V is TRBV28 and J is TRBJ1-2; a weak D match, TRBD1 (5 bases). V lost 5 bases and J 4 bases, leaving 11 bases between the germline ends. The CDR3 consists of 13 residues. Germline values: CDR1 MDHEN, CDR2 SYDVKM. The CDR3 spells CASSPADSYGYTF. The CDR3 DNA sequence: TGTGCCAGCAGTCCGGCAGACAGCTATGGCTACACCTTC.

This chain links TRBV6-5 with TRBJ1-1; a possible D gene is TRBD1 (5 bases). Germline V gene data show CDR1 as MNHEY and CDR2 as SVGAGI. CDR3 length: 16 residues. Trimming left V 2 bases short and J 2 bases short, with 15 bases between. The CDR3 DNA sequence: TGTGCCAGCAGTTACAATGCCGGGACGGGTAACACTGAAGCTTTCTTT. Translated: CASSYNAGTGNTEAFF.

The chain is built from TRBV9 and TRBJ2-5; D is uncertain. CDR3 length: 13 amino acids. Between the trimmed V and J ends, which lost 1 base and 5 bases, there was a span of 9 bases. Germline CDR1 and CDR2: SGDLS and YYNGEE. The CDR3 sequence is CASSVTIGETQYF. The CDR3 coding sequence is TGTGCCAGCAGCGTAACAATTGGGGAGACCCAGTACTTC.

The chain recombines TRBV19 with TRBJ1-5; D might be TRBD1 (5 bases). V dropped 4 bases and J dropped 1 base, with 26 bases sitting between them. Germline V gene sequence: CDR1 LNHDA, CDR2 SQIVND (reference sequence). The CDR3 is 20 amino acids. This chain's CDR3 is CASSKSWLETEMRSNQPQHF. The DNA for the CDR3 is TGTGCCAGTAGTAAGTCGTGGTTGGAGACAGAGATGCGAAGCAATCAGCCCCAGCATTTT.

This clone was seen only a few times. The rearrangement uses TRBV28 and TRBJ2-7; TRBD1 matches 8 bases. Trimming took 4 bases from V and 1 from J; bases not matched to a gene: 9. This CDR3 region has 16 residues. Germline CDR1 MDHEN, CDR2 SYDVKM. The CDR3 DNA reads TGTGCCAGCAGTTCAGTAGGGGACAGGTCATCCTACGAGCAGTACTTC. Its translation is CASSSVGDRSSYEQYF.

This rearrangement joins TRBV11-2 to TRBJ2-7, with TRBD1 identical over 8 bases. The CDR3 consists of 15 residues. Per the germline V gene, CDR1 is SGHAT and CDR2 is FQNNGV. The J segment lost 7 bases and the V segment lost 4 bases, leaving 12 bases of the junction unmatched. The CDR3 coding sequence is TGTGCCAGCAGCTACTCCTTGGACAGGGAATTAGAGCAGTACTTC. It encodes CASSYSLDRELEQYF.

The genes are TRBV19 and TRBJ2-1; 9 bases are a match to TRBD2. Germline loops: CDR1 LNHDA, CDR2 SQIVND (reference sequence). This CDR3 contains 15 residues. Trimming took 5 bases from V and 2 from J; bases not matched to a gene: 4. Written as DNA, the CDR3 is TGTGCCAGTAGTCTGGAGCGGGGGGCCTACAATGAGCAGTTCTTC. Its protein is CASSLERGAYNEQFF.

Concerning this clone itself: The conserved final phenylalanine or tryptophan is absent from the CDR3, which likely points to a read error. It is unclear where the CDR3 begins or ends on the DNA, so no DNA is shown, and the CDR3 is as TCRdb lists it. The chain couples TRBV6-1 to TRBJ1-5; the DNA was not compared with TRBD1, the D call given in the table. Germline V gene lookup returns CDR1 MNHNS and CDR2 SASEGT. With termini counted, the CDR3 has 9 amino acids. CDR3 in amino acids: CASIRSDRV.

The chain joins TRBV7-9 to TRBJ2-1, with D maybe TRBD1 (5 bases). Germline V gene data show CDR1 as SEHNR and CDR2 as FQNEAQ (reference sequence). CDR3 length: 11 residues. Trimming removed 8 bases from V and 8 bases from J, with 10 bases in between. Here the CDR3 DNA reads TGTGCCAGCGGACAAATCGATGAGCAGTTCTTC. It translates to CASGQIDEQFF.

This chain joins TRBV4-1 and TRBJ2-7; 8 positions agree with TRBD1. This CDR3 region has 14 residues. The V and J ends lost 4 bases and 2 bases, in that order; junction bases with no gene match: 4. From germline, CDR1 is MGHRA and CDR2 YSYEKL. CDR3 protein: CASSPEQGAYEQYF. CDR3 bases: TGCGCCAGCAGCCCAGAACAGGGGGCCTACGAGCAGTACTTC.

This chain connects TRBV7-9 to TRBJ2-1, with D tentatively TRBD1 (6 bases). The CDR3 totals 13 residues. Trimming took 5 bases from V and 9 from J, leaving 14 bases between them. Germline V gene lookup returns CDR1 SEHNR and CDR2 FQNEAQ (reference sequence). Here the CDR3 DNA reads TGTGCCAGCAGCGGACAGAAAGGAGGTGAGCAGTTCTTC. It yields the protein CASSGQKGGEQFF.

The V call is TRBV6-1, the J call TRBJ1-1; 8 nucleotides align to TRBD1. This CDR3 has 15 residues. Germline V gene lookup returns CDR1 MNHNS and CDR2 SASEGT. V shed 0 bases and J 1 base; nucleotides not matched to a gene: 1. CDR3 sequence reads: CASSEAGTGNTEAFF. The CDR3 bases are TGTGCCAGCAGTGAAGCGGGGACAGGGAACACTGAAGCTTTCTTT.

The rearrangement joins TRBV7-8 to TRBJ2-7, with 14 bases lining up with TRBD2. CDR1 is SGHVS, CDR2 FQNEAQ, per germline. The CDR3 spans 15 residues. Losses at the gene ends were 5 bases for V and 7 bases for J; bases not matched to a gene: 7. CDR3: CASSPAGTSGREQYF. DNA for the CDR3: TGTGCCAGCAGCCCGGCCGGGACTAGCGGGAGAGAGCAGTACTTC.

This chain uses TRBV7-2 with TRBJ1-3; D is uncertain. Germline V gives CDR1 SGHTA, CDR2 FQGNSA. The length of the CDR3 is 14 residues. With 0 bases removed from V and 2 bases from J, the gap between germline ends came to 5 bases. The CDR3: CASSLATPGNTIYF. DNA of the CDR3: TGTGCCAGCAGCTTAGCGACACCTGGAAACACCATATATTTT.

V is TRBV11-2 and J is TRBJ1-2; tentatively, D is TRBD1 (6 bases). Germline CDR1 and CDR2: SGHAT and FQNNGV. The CDR3 is 16 residues long. The V end lost 2 bases, the J end lost 3 bases, and 16 bases lay between the germline ends. CDR3 protein: CASSLHGGASDYGYTF. The CDR3 nucleotides read TGTGCCAGCAGCTTACACGGGGGCGCCTCTGACTATGGCTACACCTTC. Full variable domain (missing parts from reference TRBV11-2 and TRBJ1-2): EAGVAQSPRYKIIEKRQSVAFWCNPISGHATLYWYQQILGQGPKLLIQFQNNGVVDDSQLPKDRFSAERLKGVDSTLKIQPAKLEDSAVYLCASSLHGGASDYGYTFGSGTRLTVV.

The chain carries TRBV28 and TRBJ1-2; D uncertain. CDR3 length: 15 amino acids. Germline CDR1 reads MDHEN; CDR2 reads SYDVKM. V lost 4 bases to trimming and J lost 2 bases, with 14 bases between them. The CDR3 loop reads CASSSRPGGNYGYTF. CDR3 nucleotide sequence: TGTGCCAGCAGTTCCAGACCGGGTGGGAACTATGGCTACACCTTC.